This T cell receptor (beta chain) appears in the sequencing data of a study of cytomegalovirus exposure and HLA in healthy donors (dated by TCRdb to about 2017). A note on the overall study: According to a later analysis, the 120 or so validation repertoires were produced on the same platform as the roughly 720 repertoires of the first cohort. The study aimed to test whether cataloging public T cell receptors could reveal signatures of past pathogen exposure. To predict cytomegalovirus infection status, the study brought together high-throughput TCR immunosequencing, statistical association of individual TCRs with disease status, and machine learning. In addition to the first cohort of approximately 650 subjects, a separate validation cohort of approximately 110 different subjects was used. Broad study findings and their caveats: Most TCR sequences were observed very rarely across donors, whereas some public TCRs were present in many individuals. It was suggested by the authors that the approach could potentially be generalized to other disease states and immunological phenotypes. In vitro tests confirmed that three of the cytomegalovirus-associated TCR beta chains recognize cytomegalovirus antigens. All 120 or so repertoires were used to score co-occurrence in the validation cohort in a later analysis, because that analysis had no HLA typing for the cohort. Subsequent analysis determined that TCRs grouped into clusters in the first cohort also showed a tendency toward co-occurrence across the 120 or so validation repertoires, and about 93% of cluster scores exceeded 0. Cytomegalovirus status was reported to be diagnosed by the classifier with high specificity and sensitivity in both the original and validation cohorts. The study listed approximately 150 TCR beta chains as associated with cytomegalovirus.

Regarding this clone: This clone's antigen is unknown. Within one base of it there is no much larger clone, and no base qualities were kept.

V and J are truncated by 5 bases and 3 bases respectively, leaving an intervening sequence of 16 bases. CDR1 and CDR2, looked up from the germline V gene (reference sequence), are SEHNR and FQNEAQ. Measured from the cysteine to the phenylalanine, the CDR3 is 15 residues long. This entry keeps only the CDR3 DNA: 45 bases, framed from base 1. The library was obtained by the immunoSEQ multiplex PCR assay. Per the authors' processing: A statistical classification framework was developed to diagnose cytomegalovirus status using the catalog of TCR beta chain sequences. TCRdb obtained this table from immuneACCESS and retained in-frame rearrangements with V and J assigned. These tables miss some clones; where compared with another copy, unresolved V genes account for less than half of the shortfall, and the remainder is unexplained. V, J and clone size reflect that table, while D and trimming were determined from the DNA. This sample is represented by around 86,000 clones; over 85% of them were singletons. The leading ten clones occupy around 1.1% of the sample.

The donors belonged to the validation cohort of over a hundred subjects, which was separate from the approximately 610-subject first cohort. The sequenced sample consisted of PBMCs. The chain couples TRBV7-9 to TRBJ1-1, and perhaps TRBD1 as D gene, on 5 matching bases. This sequence was found in a woman younger than 45 in good health and CMV-seropositive. DNA sequence: TGTGCCAGCAGCCCCATAAGCAGGGCCGACACTGAAGCTTTCTTT. Its translation reads: CASSPISRADTEAFF. Reference TRBV7-9 and TRBJ1-1 proteins supply the regions before and after the CDR3; the full variable domain is: DTGVSQNPRHKITKRGQNVTFRCDPISEHNRLYWYRQTLGQGPEFLTYFQNEAQLEKSRLLSDRFSAERPKGSFSTLEIQRTEQGDSAMYLCASSPISRADTEAFFGQGTRLTVV.